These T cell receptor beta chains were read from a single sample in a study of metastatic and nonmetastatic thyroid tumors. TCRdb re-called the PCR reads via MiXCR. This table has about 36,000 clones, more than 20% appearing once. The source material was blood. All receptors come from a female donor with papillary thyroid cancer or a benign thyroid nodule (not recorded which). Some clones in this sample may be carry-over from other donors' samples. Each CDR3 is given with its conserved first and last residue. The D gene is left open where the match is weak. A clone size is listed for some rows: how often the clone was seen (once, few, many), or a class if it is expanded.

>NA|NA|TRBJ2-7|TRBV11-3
CASRLVNTGEQYF
TGTGCCAGCAGATTAGTCAACACGGGCGAGCAGTACTTC
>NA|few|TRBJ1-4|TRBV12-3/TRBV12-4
CASSLIRGVEEKLFF
TGTGCCAGCAGTTTAATACGGGGGGTGGAGGAAAAACTGTTTTTT
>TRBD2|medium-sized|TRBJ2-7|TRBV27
CASSPLLAGGRVEQYF
TGTGCCAGCAGTCCCCTCTTAGCGGGAGGGCGGGTCGAGCAGTACTTC
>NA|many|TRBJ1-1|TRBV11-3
CVSSLPPSFLGTEAFF
TGTGTCAGCAGCTTACCCCCTAGCTTCCTGGGCACTGAAGCTTTCTTT
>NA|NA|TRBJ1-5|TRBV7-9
CDSSPGGWNQPQNF
TGTGACAGCAGCCCCGGGGGCTGGAATCAGCCCCAGAATTTT
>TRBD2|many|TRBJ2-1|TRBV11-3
CASSTPFTSAGGFF
TGTGCCAGCAGCACCCCCTTCACTAGCGCGGGGGGGTTCTTC
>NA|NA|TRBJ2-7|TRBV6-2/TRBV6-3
CASIPLYEQYF
TGTGCTAGCATTCCTCTCTACGAGCAGTACTTC
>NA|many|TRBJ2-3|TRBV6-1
CASRAAQGTDTQYF
TGTGCCAGCAGGGCGGCCCAGGGCACAGATACGCAGTATTTT
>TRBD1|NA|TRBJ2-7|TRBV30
CAWSGVTGTGERSEQYF
TGTGCCTGGAGCGGGGTAACCGGGACAGGGGAAAGGAGCGAGCAATACTTC
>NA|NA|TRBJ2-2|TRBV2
CASSAGGATVELFF
TGTGCCAGCAGCGCAGGGGGGGCTACCGTGGAGCTGTTTTTT
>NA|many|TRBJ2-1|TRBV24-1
CATSDFPVSETSRAKQFF
TGTGCCACCAGTGATTTCCCTGTCTCCGAGACCTCCCGGGCCAAGCAGTTCTTC
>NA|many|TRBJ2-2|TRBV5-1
CASSFPEGTPHGNTGELFF
TGCGCCAGCAGCTTCCCAGAGGGGACACCTCATGGGAACACCGGGGAGCTGTTTTTT
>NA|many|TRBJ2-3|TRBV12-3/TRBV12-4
CASSPSEGTIQYF
TGTGCCAGCAGCCCCTCCGAGGGAACCATCCAGTATTTT
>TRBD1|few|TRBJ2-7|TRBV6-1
CASRGPGQLYEQYF
TGTGCCAGCAGGGGACCGGGACAGCTCTACGAGCAGTACTTC
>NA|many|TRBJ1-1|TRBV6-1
CATAPLGRMGAFF
TGTGCCACCGCCCCCTTGGGGCGGATGGGAGCTTTCTTT
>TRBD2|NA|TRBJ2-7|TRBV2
CAGGGGTYSSEQYF
TGTGCCGGCGGGGGGGGGACGTACTCCTCCGAGCAGTACTTC
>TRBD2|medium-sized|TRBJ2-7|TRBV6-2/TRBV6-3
CASSAGLAGNVDEQYF
TGTGCCAGCAGCGCTGGACTAGCGGGCAACGTGGACGAGCAGTACTTC
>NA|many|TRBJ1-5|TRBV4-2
CASSQNTDSNQPQHF
TGTGCCAGCAGCCAGAACACCGATAGCAATCAGCCCCAGCATTTT
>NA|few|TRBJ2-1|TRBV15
CATSRGRSIPANEQFF
TGCGCCACCAGCAGAGGCAGATCCATCCCAGCCAATGAGCAGTTCTTC